These 7 T cell receptor beta chains were all obtained from the same sample, sequenced in a study of T cell responses to AZD1222 COVID-19 vaccine. Clones were read by immunoSEQ multiplex PCR, and TCRdb kept only the in-frame ones, dropping some. The sample contains 200,000 or so clones, under 95% of which appear only once. The sequencing here drew on peripheral blood, taken on day 0 of MenACWY control vaccination. The origin of the receptors is an adult in good health.

The gene calls are TRBV20-1 and TRBJ1-4; D call uncertain. The V gene lost 3 bases and the J gene lost 5 bases, with 7 bases spanning the gap. The CDR3 is 12 residues long. The germline CDR1 and CDR2 sequences are DFQATT and SNEGSKA (reference sequence). The DNA of the CDR3 is TGCAGTGCTAGTAGTCACAATGAAAAACTGTTTTTT. Translated, it gives CSASSHNEKLFF.

The chain combines TRBV4-2 with TRBJ1-5; D is unclear. Germline assignment: CDR1 LGHNA and CDR2 YNFKEQ. This CDR3 contains 15 residues. V dropped 1 base and J dropped 0 bases, with 7 bases sitting between them. The CDR3 sequence is CASSQGLYSNQPQHF. The DNA of the CDR3 is TGTGCCAGCAGCCAAGGACTATATAGCAATCAGCCCCAGCATTTT.

V is TRBV2 and J is TRBJ2-2; D remains ambiguous. Germline V gene data show CDR1 as SNHLY and CDR2 as FYNNEI. The CDR3 totals 15 residues. The V and J ends lost 7 bases and 4 bases respectively, with 16 bases between them. The CDR3 sequence: CASTFARRSTGELFF. For the CDR3, the DNA is TGTGCCAGCACCTTCGCCCGACGAAGCACCGGGGAGCTGTTTTTT.

The rearrangement uses TRBV6-1 and TRBJ1-1; TRBD1 matches 7 bases. CDR1 and CDR2 from the germline V gene are MNHNS and SASEGT. CDR3 size: 15 residues. The V and J ends lost 5 bases and 1 base, in that order; junction bases with no gene match: 7. DNA of the CDR3: TGTGCCAGCAGTACAACCGGGACAGCGAACACTGAAGCTTTCTTT. Its protein is CASSTTGTANTEAFF.

This clone has just one count. The rearrangement uses TRBV14 and TRBJ2-1; 9 nucleotides agree with TRBD2. V shed 3 bases, J shed 6 bases, and the junction held 6 bases outside the gene matches. The CDR3 is 15 residues long. The germline V gene has CDR1 SGHDN and CDR2 FVKESK. The CDR3 loop reads CASSQETSGFNEQFF. The CDR3 DNA is TGTGCCAGCAGCCAGGAGACTAGCGGCTTCAATGAGCAGTTCTTC.

This rearrangement joins TRBV7-2 to TRBJ1-1; the D gene is possibly TRBD1 (6 bases). This CDR3 has 14 amino acids. V lost 8 bases and J 5 bases, leaving 18 bases between the germline ends. Germline V CDR1 and CDR2: SGHTA, FQGNSA. CDR3 nucleotides: TGTGCCAGCGGCATGACAGGACCTGGGACTGAAGCTTTCTTT. Amino acids: CASGMTGPGTEAFF.

The chain recombines TRBV5-1 with TRBJ2-7; weak D call: TRBD2 (6 bases). V lost 0 bases and J 4 bases, leaving 14 bases between the germline ends. The V gene's germline CDR1 is SGHRS and CDR2 YFSETQ. This CDR3 has 15 residues. CDR3 DNA: TGCGCCAGCAGCTTGGTCGCGGGAAGGTCGTACGAGCAGTACTTC. This sequence encodes CASSLVAGRSYEQYF.